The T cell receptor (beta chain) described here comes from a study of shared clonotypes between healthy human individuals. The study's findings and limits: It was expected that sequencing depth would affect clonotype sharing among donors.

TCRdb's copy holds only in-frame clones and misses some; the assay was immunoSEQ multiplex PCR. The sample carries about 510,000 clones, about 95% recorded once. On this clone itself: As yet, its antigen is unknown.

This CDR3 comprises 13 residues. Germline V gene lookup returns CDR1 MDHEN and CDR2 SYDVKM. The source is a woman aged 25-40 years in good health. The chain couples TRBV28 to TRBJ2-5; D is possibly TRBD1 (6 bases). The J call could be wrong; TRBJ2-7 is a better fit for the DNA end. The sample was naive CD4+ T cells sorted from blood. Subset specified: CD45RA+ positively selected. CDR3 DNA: TGTGCCAGCGTCCGGGACATACCCTACGAGCAGTACTTC. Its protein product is CASVRDIPYEQYF.